Shown below are 3 T cell receptor beta chains from a single sample sequenced in a study of OX40 agonist ivuxolimab in advanced cancers. Sequenced by immunoSEQ multiplex PCR; TCRdb stores in-frame clones only, minus some. The sample includes around 50,000 clones, over 70% of them seen just once. The sample was CD4+ or CD8+ T cells sorted from blood, taken in a trial of the OX40 agonist ivuxolimab. These receptors all come from an adult with an advanced solid tumor such as melanoma, head and neck, liver or kidney cancer.

The chain couples TRBV7-6 to TRBJ2-1, with 7 bases that match TRBD2. This CDR3 contains 14 residues. Unmatched junction bases numbered 4, after V lost 0 bases and J lost 8 bases. Germline lookup yields CDR1 SGHVS and CDR2 FNYEAQ. CDR3 region: CASSLAGGNDEQFF. The CDR3 bases are TGTGCCAGCAGCTTAGCGGGGGGGAACGATGAGCAGTTCTTC.

V usage is TRBV2 and J usage is TRBJ1-6; 11 positions match TRBD1. Per the germline V gene, CDR1 is SNHLY and CDR2 is FYNNEI. This CDR3 region has 14 residues. J lost 7 bases, V lost 10 bases, and 6 bases had no gene match. The CDR3 protein is CANRRDRGNSPLHF. CDR3 in DNA: TGTGCCAACAGGAGGGACAGGGGGAATTCACCCCTCCACTTT.

J is TRBJ1-5 and V is TRBV5-5, with D unclear. V lost 4 bases, J lost 0 bases, and 17 bases lay in between. Germline lookup yields CDR1 SGHKS and CDR2 YYEKEE (reference sequence). The CDR3 runs to 17 residues. CDR3 DNA sequence: TGTGCCAGCAGCCCTGGATCGCCAGCGTATAGCAATCAGCCCCAGCATTTT. It translates to CASSPGSPAYSNQPQHF.